The T cell receptor (beta chain) under discussion was sequenced for a study of blood T cell repertoires in COVID-19. Study-level background: The origin of the acute and convalescent COVID-19 samples was the United States, Italy and Spain.

The germline V gene encodes CDR1 SGHDT and CDR2 YYEEEE. V dropped 3 bases and J dropped 5 bases, with 14 bases sitting between them. The CDR3 has 15 residues. In the original workflow: For nucleated cells, counts were estimated from reference gene primer amplification. Assay used: immunoSEQ multiplex PCR; TCRdb lists only in-frame clones, some missing. V and J calls and clone size come straight from that table; D and trimming were deduced from the DNA. The sample includes 150,000 to 200,000 clones, approximately 86% of them seen just once. The clonotype was recovered from a man aged 50-59 years with active or convalescent COVID-19. The chain links TRBV5-6 to TRBJ2-2, with a possible D match to TRBD1 (6 bases). The sequenced sample was peripheral blood. The CDR3 DNA sequence: TGTGCCAGCAGCTCCACAGGGCAGGTTACCGGGGAGCTGTTTTTT. It translates to CASSSTGQVTGELFF.